Listed below are T cell receptor beta chains from one sample, sequenced in a study of CD8+CD57+ T cells in acquired aplastic anemia. From the reads, TCRdb called clonotypes with MiXCR, one entry per CDR3 protein. The sample holds fewer than 200,000 distinct CDR3 sequences, about 60% seen once. Sequenced: sorted CD4+, CD8+, or CD8+CD57+ T cells (not recorded which) from PBMCs. These receptors all stem from a human donor in good health. Each CDR3 is given with its conserved first and last residue. The D gene is left open where the match is weak. Only part of the rows carry a size: once, few, many, or a class if the clone is expanded.

V: TRBV10-3; D: NA; J: TRBJ1-3; size: NA; CDR3: CAISESGGAQGYTIYF; DNA: TGTGCCATCAGTGAGTCGGGGGGCGCGCAGGGCTACACCATATATTTT
V: TRBV24-1; D: TRBD2; J: TRBJ2-1; size: NA; CDR3: CATSDSGRSYNEQFF; DNA: TGTGCCACCAGTGATAGCGGGAGGAGCTACAATGAGCAGTTCTTC
V: TRBV28; D: TRBD1; J: TRBJ1-1; size: NA; CDR3: CASVSPGTVNTEAFF; DNA: TGTGCCAGCGTAAGTCCCGGGACAGTGAACACTGAAGCTTTCTTT
V: TRBV16; D: NA; J: TRBJ1-1; size: NA; CDR3: CASSHATVEAFF; DNA: TGTGCCAGCAGCCATGCGACGGTTGAAGCTTTCTTT
V: TRBV29-1; D: TRBD2; J: TRBJ2-1; size: many; CDR3: CSVAWAEWTSGRTYNEQFF; DNA: TGCAGCGTTGCTTGGGCAGAGTGGACTAGCGGGAGAACCTACAATGAGCAGTTCTTC
V: TRBV20-1; D: NA; J: TRBJ2-7; size: many; CDR3: CSARGPDSHSYEQYF; DNA: TGCAGTGCTAGAGGCCCCGACAGCCACTCCTACGAGCAGTACTTC
V: TRBV6-5; D: NA; J: TRBJ1-2; size: few; CDR3: CASKLEGGYGYTF; DNA: TGTGCCAGCAAGTTGGAGGGTGGCTATGGCTACACCTTC
V: TRBV15; D: TRBD2; J: TRBJ2-3; size: NA; CDR3: CATSRGGRRTDTQYF; DNA: TGTGCCACCAGCAGAGGCGGGAGGAGGACAGATACGCAGTATTTT
V: TRBV7-3; D: TRBD1; J: TRBJ1-1; size: NA; CDR3: CASSRGTGGNTEAFF; DNA: TGTGCCAGCAGTAGAGGGACAGGGGGGAACACTGAAGCTTTCTTT
V: TRBV10-2; D: NA; J: TRBJ1-2; size: NA; CDR3: CASSPGPAYGYTF; DNA: TGCGCCAGCAGTCCGGGTCCGGCATATGGCTACACCTTC
V: TRBV12-3/TRBV12-4; D: NA; J: TRBJ2-5; size: NA; CDR3: CASSSSGEETQYF; DNA: NA
V: TRBV28; D: TRBD2; J: TRBJ2-7; size: few; CDR3: CASSPRTSGAYEQYF; DNA: TGTGCCAGCAGTCCAAGGACTAGCGGTGCCTACGAGCAGTACTTC
V: TRBV2; D: NA; J: TRBJ1-5; size: NA; CDR3: CASSPRGGFQPQHF; DNA: TGTGCCAGCAGTCCCCGGGGAGGTTTCCAGCCCCAGCATTTT
V: TRBV10-3; D: NA; J: TRBJ2-7; size: NA; CDR3: CAISEISTGNEQYF; DNA: TGTGCCATCAGTGAAATCTCAACAGGTAACGAGCAGTACTTC
V: TRBV7-9; D: NA; J: TRBJ2-7; size: NA; CDR3: CASSLVTISVYEQYF; DNA: TGTGCCAGCAGCTTAGTGACGATCTCAGTCTACGAGCAGTACTTC
V: TRBV10-2; D: TRBD2; J: TRBJ2-4; size: many; CDR3: CASSDVTSGAKNIQYF; DNA: TGCGCCAGCAGTGATGTGACTAGCGGAGCCAAAAACATTCAGTACTTC
V: TRBV10-3; D: TRBD1; J: TRBJ1-2; size: NA; CDR3: CAIPRTGAYGYTF; DNA: TGTGCCATCCCGAGGACAGGGGCCTATGGCTACACCTTC
V: TRBV19; D: NA; J: TRBJ1-2; size: NA; CDR3: CASSRGGHYGYTF; DNA: TGTGCCAGTAGTAGGGGGGGGCACTATGGCTACACCTTC
V: TRBV9; D: NA; J: TRBJ2-5; size: NA; CDR3: CASSVYGRGETQYF; DNA: TGTGCCAGCAGCGTTTACGGGAGAGGGGAGACCCAGTACTTC
V: TRBV2; D: NA; J: TRBJ2-7; size: NA; CDR3: CASSEIKHAAYEQYF; DNA: TGTGCCAGCAGTGAAATAAAACACGCCGCCTACGAGCAGTACTTC
V: TRBV7-9; D: TRBD1; J: TRBJ2-7; size: once; CDR3: CASCLGTGGYEQYF; DNA: TGTGCCAGCTGCTTAGGAACAGGGGGCTACGAGCAGTACTTC
V: TRBV7-9; D: NA; J: TRBJ2-1; size: NA; CDR3: CASSLVTGSYNEQFF; DNA: TGTGCCAGCAGCTTAGTTACCGGCTCCTACAATGAGCAGTTCTTC
V: TRBV2; D: NA; J: TRBJ2-5; size: NA; CDR3: CASSGDNGETQYF; DNA: TGTGCCAGCAGCGGAGACAACGGGGAGACCCAGTACTTC
V: TRBV25-1; D: NA; J: TRBJ1-2; size: NA; CDR3: CASSDAGYTF; DNA: TGTGCCAGCAGTGATGCAGGCTACACCTTC